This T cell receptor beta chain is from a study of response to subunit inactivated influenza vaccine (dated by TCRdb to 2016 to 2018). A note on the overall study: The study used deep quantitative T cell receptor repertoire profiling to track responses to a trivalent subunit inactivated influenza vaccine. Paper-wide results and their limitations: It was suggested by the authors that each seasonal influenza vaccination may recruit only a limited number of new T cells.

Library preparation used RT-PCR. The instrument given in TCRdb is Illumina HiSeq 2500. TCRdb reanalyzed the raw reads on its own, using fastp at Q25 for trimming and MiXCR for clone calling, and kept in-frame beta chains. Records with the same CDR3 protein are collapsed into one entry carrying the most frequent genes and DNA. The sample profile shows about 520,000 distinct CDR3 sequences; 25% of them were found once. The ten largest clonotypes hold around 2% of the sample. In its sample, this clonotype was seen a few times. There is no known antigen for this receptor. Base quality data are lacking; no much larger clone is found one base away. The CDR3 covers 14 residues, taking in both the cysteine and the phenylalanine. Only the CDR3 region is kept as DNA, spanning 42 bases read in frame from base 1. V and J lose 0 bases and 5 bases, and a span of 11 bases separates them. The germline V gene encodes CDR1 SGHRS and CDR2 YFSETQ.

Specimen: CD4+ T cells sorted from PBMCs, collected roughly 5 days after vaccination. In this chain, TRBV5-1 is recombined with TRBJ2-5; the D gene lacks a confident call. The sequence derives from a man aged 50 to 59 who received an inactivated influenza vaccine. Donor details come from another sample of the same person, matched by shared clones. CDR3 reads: CASSLDQGRETQYF. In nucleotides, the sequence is TGCGCCAGCAGCTTGGACCAAGGTCGGGAGACCCAGTACTTC.